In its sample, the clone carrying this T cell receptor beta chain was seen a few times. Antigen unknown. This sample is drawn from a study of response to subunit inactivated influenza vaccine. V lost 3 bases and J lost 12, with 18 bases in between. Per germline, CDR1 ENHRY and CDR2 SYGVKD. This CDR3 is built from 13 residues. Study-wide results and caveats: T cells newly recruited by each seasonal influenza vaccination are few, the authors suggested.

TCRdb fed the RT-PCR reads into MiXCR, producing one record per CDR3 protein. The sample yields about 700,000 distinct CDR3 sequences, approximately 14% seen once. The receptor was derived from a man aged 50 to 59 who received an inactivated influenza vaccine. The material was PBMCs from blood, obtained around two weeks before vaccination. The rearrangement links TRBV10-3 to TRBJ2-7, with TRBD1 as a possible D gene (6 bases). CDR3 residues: CAISDHGQPGTYF. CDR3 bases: TGTGCCATCAGTGACCATGGACAGCCTGGCACGTACTTC.